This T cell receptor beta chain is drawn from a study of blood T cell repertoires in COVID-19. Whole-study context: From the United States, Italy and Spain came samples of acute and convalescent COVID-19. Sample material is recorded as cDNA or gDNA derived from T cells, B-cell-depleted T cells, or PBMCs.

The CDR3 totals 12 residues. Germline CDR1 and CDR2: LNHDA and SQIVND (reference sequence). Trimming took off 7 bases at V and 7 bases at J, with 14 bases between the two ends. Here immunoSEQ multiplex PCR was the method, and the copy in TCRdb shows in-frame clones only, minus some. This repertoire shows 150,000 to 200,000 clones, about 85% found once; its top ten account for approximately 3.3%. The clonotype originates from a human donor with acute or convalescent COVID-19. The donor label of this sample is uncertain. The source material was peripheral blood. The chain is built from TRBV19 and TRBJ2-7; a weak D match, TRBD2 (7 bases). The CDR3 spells CASIGGAREQYF. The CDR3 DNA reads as TGTGCCAGTATTGGGGGGGCGCGTGAGCAGTACTTC.